These T cell receptor beta chains were read from a single sample in a study of blood T cell repertoires in COVID-19. Sequencing was performed with immunoSEQ multiplex PCR; in TCRdb, only in-frame clones are kept and a portion is missing. The top ten clones hold over 35% of a sample with approximately 100,000 clones, 85% of them seen once. The sequenced material came from peripheral blood. These receptors were obtained from an elderly man with acute or convalescent COVID-19. Each CDR3 is given with its conserved first and last residue. The D gene is left open where the match is weak. Rows give clone size only sometimes, using once, few, many, or a class for an expanded clone.

abundance	len	v_gene	j_gene	d_gene	CDR3aa	CDR3nt
NA	14	TRBV29-1	TRBJ2-3	NA	CSVGGEGGPLTQYF	TGCAGCGTTGGGGGAGAGGGCGGGCCTCTAACGCAGTATTTT
once	14	TRBV19	TRBJ1-5	NA	CASSIRGYNQPQHF	TGTGCCAGTAGTATCAGAGGATACAATCAGCCCCAGCATTTT
NA	13	TRBV29-1	TRBJ2-5	TRBD1	CSVESTGGETQYF	TGCAGCGTTGAATCCACAGGGGGGGAGACCCAGTACTTC
NA	13	TRBV4-2	TRBJ2-5	NA	CASSQGAGETQYF	TGTGCCAGCAGCCAGGGGGCGGGCGAGACCCAGTACTTC
NA	16	TRBV2	TRBJ2-5	TRBD2	CASTLVLAGVVKTQYF	TGTGCCAGCACCCTCGTACTAGCGGGAGTAGTAAAGACCCAGTACTTC
NA	12	TRBV7-8	TRBJ2-3	NA	CASSRSRDTQYF	TGTGCCAGCAGCCGATCCAGAGATACGCAGTATTTT
once	15	TRBV7-2	TRBJ2-2	NA	CASSLSQGSAGELFF	TGTGCCAGCAGCTTATCTCAGGGATCGGCCGGGGAGCTGTTTTTT
NA	13	TRBV6-5	TRBJ1-2	TRBD1	CASSSTGDYGYTF	TGTGCCAGCAGTTCGACAGGGGACTATGGCTACACCTTC
NA	16	TRBV19	TRBJ1-3	NA	CASSPLLLSTGNTIYF	TGTGCCAGTAGTCCCCTGCTCCTGAGCACTGGAAACACCATATATTTT
once	16	TRBV6-1	TRBJ1-4	TRBD1	CASSDQQGGLGEKLFF	TGTGCCAGCAGTGACCAACAGGGGGGGCTTGGGGAAAAACTGTTTTTT
NA	11	TRBV29-1	TRBJ2-7	NA	CSVETVNEQYF	TGCAGCGTTGAGACAGTGAACGAGCAGTACTTC
few	13	TRBV29-1	TRBJ1-6	NA	CSVAGEKNSPLHF	TGCAGCGTTGCAGGGGAGAAAAATTCACCCCTCCACTTT
NA	15	TRBV30	TRBJ2-7	TRBD2	CAWSPGLAGAGEQYF	TGTGCCTGGAGCCCGGGACTAGCGGGAGCCGGGGAGCAGTACTTC
NA	12	TRBV2	TRBJ2-1	NA	CASSGGGNEQFF	TGTGCCAGCAGTGGAGGGGGAAATGAGCAGTTCTTC
NA	15	TRBV5-1	TRBJ2-5	TRBD2	CASRRTSGFQETQYF	TGCGCCAGCAGAAGGACTAGCGGGTTCCAAGAGACCCAGTACTTC
few	13	TRBV29-1	TRBJ1-1	TRBD1	CSVGQGASTEAFF	TGCAGCGTGGGACAGGGGGCGAGTACTGAAGCTTTCTTT
NA	15	TRBV27	TRBJ2-4	TRBD1	CASSFEGAAKNIQYF	TGTGCCAGCAGTTTTGAGGGGGCGGCCAAAAACATTCAGTACTTC
NA	12	TRBV14	TRBJ2-3	NA	CASSQAGQGGYF	TGTGCCAGCAGCCAAGCGGGCCAGGGGGGGTATTTT
NA	15	TRBV3-1/TRBV3-2	TRBJ2-7	NA	CASSQVYGAAYEQYF	TGTGCCAGCAGCCAAGTGTATGGGGCAGCCTACGAGCAGTACTTC
once	15	TRBV3-1/TRBV3-2	TRBJ1-2	TRBD1	CASSQDRGLDYGYTF	TGTGCCAGCAGCCAAGACAGGGGGTTGGACTATGGCTACACCTTC
NA	17	TRBV28	TRBJ2-7	TRBD2	CASSPGTSGRGSYEQYF	TGTGCCAGCAGTCCTGGGACTAGCGGGAGAGGGTCCTACGAGCAGTACTTC
NA	11	TRBV29-1	TRBJ1-2	NA	CSVVSNYGYTF	TGCAGCGTTGTCAGTAACTATGGCTACACCTTC
NA	15	TRBV27	TRBJ1-5	NA	CASSWSGGQSQPQHF	TGTGCCAGCAGCTGGTCGGGAGGGCAAAGTCAGCCCCAGCATTTT